This T cell receptor (beta chain) was found in a study of sequential checkpoint blockade in melanoma. This clone appeared a single time. The CDR3 contains 15 residues. V was shortened by 0 bases and J by 0 bases, with 6 bases between the two germline ends. The V gene's germline CDR1 is PRHDT and CDR2 FYEKMQ (reference sequence). The assay was immunoSEQ multiplex PCR, and TCRdb's table has in-frame clones only and misses some. Found here are approximately 13,000 clones, over 70% of them singletons; the top ten hold 20% to 30%. The treatment is: randomized to nivolumab then ipilimumab (arm A) or the reverse (arm B). From thawed PBMCs, live CD3+CD8+ cells negative for CD19 and CD56 were sorted.

This specimen was CD8+ T cells sorted from blood (inferred from file names), taken from a patient given nivolumab and ipilimumab in sequence. The rearrangement links TRBV13 to TRBJ2-1, with TRBD2 as a possible D gene (5 bases). The TCR originated in a human donor with melanoma. The CDR3: CASSLGGSSYNEQFF. The CDR3 coding sequence is TGTGCCAGCAGCTTAGGGGGGAGCTCCTACAATGAGCAGTTCTTC.